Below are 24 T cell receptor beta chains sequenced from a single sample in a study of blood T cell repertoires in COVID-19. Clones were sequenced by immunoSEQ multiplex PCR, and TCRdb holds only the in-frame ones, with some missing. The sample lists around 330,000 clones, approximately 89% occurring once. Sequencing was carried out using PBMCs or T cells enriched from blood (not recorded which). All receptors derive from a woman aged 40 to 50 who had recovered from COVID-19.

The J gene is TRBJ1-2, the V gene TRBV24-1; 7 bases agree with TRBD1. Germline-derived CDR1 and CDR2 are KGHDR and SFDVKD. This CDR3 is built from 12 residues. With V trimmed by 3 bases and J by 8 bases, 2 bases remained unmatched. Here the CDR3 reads CATSDGTEGYTF. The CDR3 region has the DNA TGTGCCACCAGTGATGGGACAGAAGGCTACACCTTC.

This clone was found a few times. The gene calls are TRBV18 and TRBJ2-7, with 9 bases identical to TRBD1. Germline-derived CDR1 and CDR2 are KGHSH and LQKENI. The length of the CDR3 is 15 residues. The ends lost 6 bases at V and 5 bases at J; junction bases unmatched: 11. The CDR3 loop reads CASSHKDRGSHEQYF. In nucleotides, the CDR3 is TGTGCCAGCTCCCATAAGGACAGGGGTAGTCACGAGCAGTACTTC.

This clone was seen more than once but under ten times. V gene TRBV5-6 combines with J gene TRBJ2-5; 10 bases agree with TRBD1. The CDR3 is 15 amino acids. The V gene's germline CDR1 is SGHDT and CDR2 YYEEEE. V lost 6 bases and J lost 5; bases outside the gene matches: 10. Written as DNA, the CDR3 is TGTGCCAGCACCAATCAGGGACAGGGGTTGGAGACCCAGTACTTC. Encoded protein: CASTNQGQGLETQYF.

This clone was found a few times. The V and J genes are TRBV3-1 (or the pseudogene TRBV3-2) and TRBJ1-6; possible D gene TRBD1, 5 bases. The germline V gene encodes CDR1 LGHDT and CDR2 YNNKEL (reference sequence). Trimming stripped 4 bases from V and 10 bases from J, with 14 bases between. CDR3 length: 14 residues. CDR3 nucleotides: TGTGCCAGCAGCCTCGGCTCAGGGTTATCACCCCTCCACTTT. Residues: CASSLGSGLSPLHF.

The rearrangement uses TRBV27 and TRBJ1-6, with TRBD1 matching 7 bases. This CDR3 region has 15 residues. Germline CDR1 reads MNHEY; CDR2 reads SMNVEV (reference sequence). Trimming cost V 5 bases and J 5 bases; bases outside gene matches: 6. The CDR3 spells CASSTQGVNNSPLHF. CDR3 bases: TGTGCCAGCAGTACTCAGGGGGTAAATAATTCACCCCTCCACTTT.

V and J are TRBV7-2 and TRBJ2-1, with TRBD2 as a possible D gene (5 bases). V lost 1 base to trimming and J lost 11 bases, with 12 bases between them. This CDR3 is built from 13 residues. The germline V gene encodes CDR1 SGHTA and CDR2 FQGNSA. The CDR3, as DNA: TGTGCCAGCAGCTTAGATTTGGAGGTTCAGCAGTTCTTC. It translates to CASSLDLEVQQFF.

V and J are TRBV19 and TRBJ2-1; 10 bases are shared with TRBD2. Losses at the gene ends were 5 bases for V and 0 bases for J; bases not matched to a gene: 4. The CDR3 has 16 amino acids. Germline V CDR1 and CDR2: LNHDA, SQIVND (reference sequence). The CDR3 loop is CASSLAGESSYNEQFF. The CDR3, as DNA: TGTGCCAGTAGTCTAGCGGGAGAGAGCTCCTACAATGAGCAGTTCTTC.

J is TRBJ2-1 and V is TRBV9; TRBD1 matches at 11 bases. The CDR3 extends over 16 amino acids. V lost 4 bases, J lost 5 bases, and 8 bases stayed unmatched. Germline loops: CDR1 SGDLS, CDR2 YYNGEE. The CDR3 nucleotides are TGTGCCAGCAGCCCCCGTTGGGACAGGGGGGACAATGAGCAGTTCTTC. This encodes CASSPRWDRGDNEQFF.

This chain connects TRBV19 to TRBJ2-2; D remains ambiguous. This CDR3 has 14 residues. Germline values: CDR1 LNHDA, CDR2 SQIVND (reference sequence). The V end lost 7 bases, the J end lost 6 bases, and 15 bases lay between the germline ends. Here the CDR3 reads CASMRYSSPGELFF. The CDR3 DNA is TGTGCCAGTATGCGGTATTCTTCGCCCGGGGAGCTGTTTTTT. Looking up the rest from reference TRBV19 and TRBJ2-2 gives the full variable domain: DGGITQSPKYLFRKEGQNVTLSCEQNLNHDAMYWYRQDPGQGLRLIYYSQIVNDFQKGDIAEGYSVSREKKESFPLTVTSAQKNPTAFYLCASMRYSSPGELFFGEGSRLTVL.

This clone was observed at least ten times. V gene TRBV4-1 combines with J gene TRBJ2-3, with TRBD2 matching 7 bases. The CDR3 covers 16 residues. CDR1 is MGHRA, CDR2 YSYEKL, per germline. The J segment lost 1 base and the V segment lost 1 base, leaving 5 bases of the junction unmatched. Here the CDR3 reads CASSQVGLAGTDTQYF. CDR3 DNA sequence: TGCGCCAGCAGCCAAGTGGGGCTAGCGGGCACAGATACGCAGTATTTT.

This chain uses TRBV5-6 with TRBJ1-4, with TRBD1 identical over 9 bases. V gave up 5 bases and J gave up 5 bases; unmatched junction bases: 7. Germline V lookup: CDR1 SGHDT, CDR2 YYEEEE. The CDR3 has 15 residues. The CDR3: CASSLGTGRNEKLFF. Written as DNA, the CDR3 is TGTGCCAGCAGTCTCGGGACAGGGAGGAATGAAAAACTGTTTTTT.

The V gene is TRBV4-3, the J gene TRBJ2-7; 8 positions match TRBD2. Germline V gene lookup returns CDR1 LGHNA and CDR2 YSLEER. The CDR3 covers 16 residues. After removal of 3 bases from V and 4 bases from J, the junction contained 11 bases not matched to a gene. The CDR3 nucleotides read TGCGCCAGCAGCCAGACCTTAGCGGGGAACCTTTACGAGCAGTACTTC. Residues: CASSQTLAGNLYEQYF.

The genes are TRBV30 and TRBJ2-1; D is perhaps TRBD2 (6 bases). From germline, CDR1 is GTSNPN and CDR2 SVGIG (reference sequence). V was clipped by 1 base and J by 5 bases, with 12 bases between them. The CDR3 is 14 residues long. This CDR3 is CAWSGGALDNEQFF. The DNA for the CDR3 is TGTGCCTGGAGTGGCGGGGCCCTCGACAATGAGCAGTTCTTC.

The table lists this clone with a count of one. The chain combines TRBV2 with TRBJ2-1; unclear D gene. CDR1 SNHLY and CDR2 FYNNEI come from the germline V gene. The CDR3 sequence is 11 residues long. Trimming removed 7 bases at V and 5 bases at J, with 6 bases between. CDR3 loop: CASNLNNEQFF. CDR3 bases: TGTGCCAGCAATCTTAACAATGAGCAGTTCTTC.

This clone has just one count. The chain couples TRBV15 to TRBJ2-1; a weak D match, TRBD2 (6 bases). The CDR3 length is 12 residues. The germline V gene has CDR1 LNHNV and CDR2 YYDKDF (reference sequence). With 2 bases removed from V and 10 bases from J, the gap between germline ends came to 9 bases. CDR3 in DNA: TGTGCCACCAGCAGAACGGGGGTAGAGCAGTTCTTC. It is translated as CATSRTGVEQFF.

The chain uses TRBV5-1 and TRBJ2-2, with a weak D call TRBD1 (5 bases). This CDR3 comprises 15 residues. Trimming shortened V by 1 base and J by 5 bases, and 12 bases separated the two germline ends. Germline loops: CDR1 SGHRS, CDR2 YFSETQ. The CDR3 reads CASSLSQGRTGELFF. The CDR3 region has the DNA TGCGCCAGCAGCTTGTCCCAGGGAAGGACCGGGGAGCTGTTTTTT.

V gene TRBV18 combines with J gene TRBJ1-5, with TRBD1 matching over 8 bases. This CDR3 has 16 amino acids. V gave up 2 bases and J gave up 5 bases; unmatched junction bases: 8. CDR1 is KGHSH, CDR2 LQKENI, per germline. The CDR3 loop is CASSPMPQGVDQPQHF. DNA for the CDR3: TGTGCCAGCTCACCAATGCCACAGGGGGTAGATCAGCCCCAGCATTTT.

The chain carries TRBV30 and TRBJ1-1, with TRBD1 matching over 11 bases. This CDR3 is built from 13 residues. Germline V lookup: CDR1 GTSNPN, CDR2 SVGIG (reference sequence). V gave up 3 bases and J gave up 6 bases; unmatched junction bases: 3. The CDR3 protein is CAWRAGQGAEAFF. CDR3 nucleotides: TGTGCCTGGAGGGCGGGACAGGGGGCTGAAGCTTTCTTT. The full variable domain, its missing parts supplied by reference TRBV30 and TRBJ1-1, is SQTIHQWPATLVQPVGSPLSLECTVEGTSNPNLYWYRQAAGRGLQLLFYSVGIGQISSEVPQNLSASRPQDRQFILSSKKLLLSDSGFYLCAWRAGQGAEAFFGQGTRLTVV.

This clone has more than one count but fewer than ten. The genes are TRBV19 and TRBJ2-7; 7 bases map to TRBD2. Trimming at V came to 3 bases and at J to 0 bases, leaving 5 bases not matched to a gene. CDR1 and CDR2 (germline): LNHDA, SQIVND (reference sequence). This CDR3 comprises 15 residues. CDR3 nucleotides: TGTGCCAGTAGTATCAGGCTAGCGGACTCCTACGAGCAGTACTTC. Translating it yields CASSIRLADSYEQYF.

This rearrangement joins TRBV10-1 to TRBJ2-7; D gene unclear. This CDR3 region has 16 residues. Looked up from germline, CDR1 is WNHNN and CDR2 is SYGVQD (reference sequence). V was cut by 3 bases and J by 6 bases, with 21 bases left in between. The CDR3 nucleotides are TGCGCCAGCAGTGAAGTACTAACGAGCACAACGACCGAGCAGTACTTC. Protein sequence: CASSEVLTSTTTEQYF.

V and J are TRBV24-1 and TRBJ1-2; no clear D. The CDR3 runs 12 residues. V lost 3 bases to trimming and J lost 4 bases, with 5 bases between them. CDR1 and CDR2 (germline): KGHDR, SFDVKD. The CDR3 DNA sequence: TGTGCCACCAGTGATACCAGCTATGGCTACACCTTC. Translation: CATSDTSYGYTF.

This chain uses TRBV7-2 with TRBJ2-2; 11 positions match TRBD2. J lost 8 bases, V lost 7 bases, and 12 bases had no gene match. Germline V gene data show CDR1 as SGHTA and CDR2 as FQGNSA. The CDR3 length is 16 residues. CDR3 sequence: CASTRRLAGNGGELFF. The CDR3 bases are TGTGCCAGCACCCGTAGACTAGCGGGAAACGGGGGGGAGCTGTTTTTT.

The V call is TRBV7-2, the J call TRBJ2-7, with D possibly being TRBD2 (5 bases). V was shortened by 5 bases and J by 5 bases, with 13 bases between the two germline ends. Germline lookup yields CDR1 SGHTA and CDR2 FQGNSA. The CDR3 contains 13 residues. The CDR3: CASSQLESHEQYF. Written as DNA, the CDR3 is TGTGCCAGCAGCCAACTAGAATCCCACGAGCAGTACTTC.

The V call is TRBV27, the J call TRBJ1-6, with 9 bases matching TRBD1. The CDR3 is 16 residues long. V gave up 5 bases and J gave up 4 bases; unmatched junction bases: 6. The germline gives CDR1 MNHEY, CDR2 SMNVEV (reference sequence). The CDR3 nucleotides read TGTGCCAGCAGTACGCAGACAGGGGGATATAATTCACCCCTCCACTTT. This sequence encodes CASSTQTGGYNSPLHF.